These T cell receptor beta chains were read from a single sample in a study of PD-1 blockade in classical Hodgkin lymphoma. The table came from immunoSEQ multiplex PCR; TCRdb's copy has only in-frame clones and leaves some out. The table lists 9,100 or so clones, around 84% of them singletons. The sequencing here drew on CD8+ T cells from blood, taken before the fourth cycle of nivolumab. Every receptor here comes from a human donor with classical Hodgkin lymphoma. Each CDR3 is given with its conserved first and last residue. The D gene is left open where the match is weak. The size entry is marked missing in some rows and otherwise reads once, few, many or a size class.

j_gene: TRBJ2-7; v_gene: TRBV27; abundance: few; len: 13; d_gene: .; CDR3nt: TGTGCCAGCAGTTTAGAGAGCTCCTACGAGCAGTACTTC; CDR3aa: CASSLESSYEQYF
j_gene: TRBJ2-2; v_gene: TRBV5-4; abundance: .; len: 18; d_gene: TRBD2; CDR3nt: TGTGCCAGCAGCACCGGGACTAGCGGGGGGGTTTACACCGGGGAGCTGTTTTTT; CDR3aa: CASSTGTSGGVYTGELFF
j_gene: TRBJ2-1; v_gene: TRBV7-9; abundance: .; len: 17; d_gene: .; CDR3nt: TGTGCCAGCAGCGTATCGGGACACACTAGTCTTGGGAATGAGCAGTTCTTC; CDR3aa: CASSVSGHTSLGNEQFF
j_gene: TRBJ1-6; v_gene: TRBV6-6; abundance: .; len: 15; d_gene: .; CDR3nt: TGTGCCAGCAGTTACGGGAGCTCCTATAATTCACCCCTCCACTTT; CDR3aa: CASSYGSSYNSPLHF
j_gene: TRBJ2-7; v_gene: TRBV6-5; abundance: .; len: 14; d_gene: .; CDR3nt: TGTGCCAGCAGTTGGCGGGACGGAGCCTACGAGCAGTACTTC; CDR3aa: CASSWRDGAYEQYF
j_gene: TRBJ2-5; v_gene: TRBV6-1; abundance: once; len: 14; d_gene: .; CDR3nt: TGTGCCAGCAGGGGCCGGGGATTACTAGAGACCCAGTACTTC; CDR3aa: CASRGRGLLETQYF
j_gene: TRBJ2-7; v_gene: TRBV7-2; abundance: .; len: 16; d_gene: .; CDR3nt: TGTGCCAGCAGCTTAGGGGCCGTTGGCGGAGCCTACGAGCAGTACTTC; CDR3aa: CASSLGAVGGAYEQYF
j_gene: TRBJ1-1; v_gene: TRBV13; abundance: .; len: 17; d_gene: TRBD1; CDR3nt: TGTGCCAGCAGCTCTGTCCCGGGACAGGGTAAGAACACTGAAGCTTTCTTT; CDR3aa: CASSSVPGQGKNTEAFF
j_gene: TRBJ1-4; v_gene: TRBV11-3; abundance: .; len: 14; d_gene: .; CDR3nt: TGTGCCAGCAGCTTAGGGGGCCATAATGAAAAACTGTTTTTT; CDR3aa: CASSLGGHNEKLFF
j_gene: TRBJ2-7; v_gene: TRBV4-2; abundance: .; len: 12; d_gene: .; CDR3nt: TGTGCCAGCAGCCAAGAGGGGGCCGAGCAGTACTTC; CDR3aa: CASSQEGAEQYF
j_gene: TRBJ2-1; v_gene: TRBV7-9; abundance: once; len: 16; d_gene: TRBD2; CDR3nt: TGTGCCAGCAGCCGACAGACTAGCGGGGGTTACAATGAGCAGTTCTTC; CDR3aa: CASSRQTSGGYNEQFF